This T cell receptor (beta chain) originates from a study of blood T cell repertoires in COVID-19. Study background: COVID-19 samples from acute and convalescent phases originated in the United States, Italy and Spain. From T cells, B-cell-depleted T cells, or PBMCs came the material, which was cDNA or gDNA.

Clones were read by immunoSEQ multiplex PCR, and TCRdb kept only the in-frame ones, dropping some. The data hold 100,000 to 150,000 clones, with about 79% observed a single time. V dropped 5 bases and J dropped 1 base, with 11 bases sitting between them. The CDR3 loop spans 14 amino acids. Germline lookup yields CDR1 SEHNR and CDR2 FQNEAQ (reference sequence). The J gene is TRBJ1-1, the V gene TRBV7-9, with a tentative D call TRBD1 (5 bases). The sequenced sample consisted of peripheral blood. The sequence derives from a man aged 40-49 years with active or convalescent COVID-19. The CDR3 nucleotides read TGTGCCAGCAGCGCGCAGGGCGGGAACACTGAAGCTTTCTTT. Amino acids: CASSAQGGNTEAFF.